This TCR beta chain is from a study of identical twins. Through template switching, a universal primer site was introduced, and the cDNA contained unique molecular identifiers. TCRdb re-called the 5' RACE reads with MiXCR, one entry per CDR3 protein. Here the sample spans some 710,000 distinct CDR3 sequences, around 5.7% being singletons. All donors were healthy, and all were Caucasian. CDR3 size: 14 residues. Trimming stripped 6 bases from V and 4 bases from J, with 15 bases between. Of note for this clonotype: Its antigen is still unknown.

Overall study results and limits: Invariant cells of the MAIT and iNKT types might have partly distorted the zero-insertion analyses.

Material: naive T cells sorted from blood. The TCR comes from a man aged 18 to 29 in good health. The chain is built from TRBV12-3 or TRBV12-4 and TRBJ2-5; D is possibly TRBD1 or TRBD2 (7 bases each). The CDR3 spells CASSRQGGGETQYF. The CDR3 DNA reads TGTGCCAGCAGCCGACAGGGAGGGGGAGAGACCCAGTACTTC.